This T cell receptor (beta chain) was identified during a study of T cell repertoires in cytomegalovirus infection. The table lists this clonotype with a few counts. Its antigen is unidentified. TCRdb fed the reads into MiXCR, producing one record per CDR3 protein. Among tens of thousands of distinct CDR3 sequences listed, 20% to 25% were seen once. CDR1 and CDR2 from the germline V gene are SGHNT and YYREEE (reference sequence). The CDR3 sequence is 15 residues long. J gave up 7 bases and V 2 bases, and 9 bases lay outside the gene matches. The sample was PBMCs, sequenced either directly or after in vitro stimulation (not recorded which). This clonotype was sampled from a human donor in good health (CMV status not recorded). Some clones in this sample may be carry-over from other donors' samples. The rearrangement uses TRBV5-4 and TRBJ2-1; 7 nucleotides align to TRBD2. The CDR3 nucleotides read TGTGCCAGCAGCTTCGAGGGAGGGCTTCTTAATGAGCAGTTCTTC. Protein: CASSFEGGLLNEQFF.